A selection of T cell receptor beta chains follows, all from one sample in a study of blood T cells in healthy people across ages. From the 5' RACE reads, TCRdb called clonotypes with MiXCR, one entry per CDR3 protein. The table lists roughly 1,500,000 distinct CDR3 sequences, 34% of them singletons. The sequenced sample was blood. All receptors derive from a woman aged 30 to 39 in good health. Both conserved end residues are part of each CDR3. Each record gives: D gene, clone size, J gene, V gene, CDR3 DNA, CDR3 protein. A D gene is named only where the DNA matches it firmly. Expanded clones are given a class, and other clones once, few, many or no size at all.

d_gene: TRBD2
abundance: many
j_gene: TRBJ2-7
v_gene: TRBV20-1
CDR3nt: TGCAGTGCCCGCAGTGGACTAGCGGACGAATACGAGCAGTACTTC
CDR3aa: CSARSGLADEYEQYF

d_gene: TRBD2
abundance: many
j_gene: TRBJ2-7
v_gene: TRBV25-1
CDR3nt: TGTGCCAGCAGTGACGGGAGGGAGCTTAATTACGAGCAGTACTTC
CDR3aa: CASSDGRELNYEQYF

d_gene: NA
abundance: many
j_gene: TRBJ1-2
v_gene: TRBV10-3
CDR3nt: TGTGCCATCAGTGGGCAGTCCGGCGATGGCTACACCTTC
CDR3aa: CAISGQSGDGYTF

d_gene: NA
abundance: few
j_gene: TRBJ2-3
v_gene: TRBV27
CDR3nt: TGTGCCAGCAGAATCAGGAGGGGCACAGATACGCAGTATTTT
CDR3aa: CASRIRRGTDTQYF

d_gene: NA
abundance: few
j_gene: TRBJ2-3
v_gene: TRBV20-1
CDR3nt: TGCAGTGAGGGTGGGGGGCCCGGCACAGATACGCAGTATTTT
CDR3aa: CSEGGGPGTDTQYF

d_gene: NA
abundance: NA
j_gene: TRBJ2-2
v_gene: TRBV9
CDR3nt: TGTGCCAGCAGCGTAGTCCCGCGGGCCACCGGGGAGCTGTTTTTT
CDR3aa: CASSVVPRATGELFF

d_gene: NA
abundance: few
j_gene: TRBJ2-6
v_gene: TRBV7-6
CDR3nt: TGTGCCAGCAGCTTAGAGGGGCTGCCTGGGGCCAACGTCCTGACTTTC
CDR3aa: CASSLEGLPGANVLTF

d_gene: NA
abundance: NA
j_gene: TRBJ2-3
v_gene: TRBV12-3/TRBV12-4
CDR3nt: TGTGCCAGCAGTTCCCGACTGATCGCAGATACGCAGTATTTT
CDR3aa: CASSSRLIADTQYF

d_gene: TRBD1
abundance: few
j_gene: TRBJ2-6
v_gene: TRBV6-6
CDR3nt: TGTGCCAGCACTGGACAGGGGGCGTTGGGGGCCAACGTCCTGACTTTC
CDR3aa: CASTGQGALGANVLTF

d_gene: NA
abundance: NA
j_gene: TRBJ2-3
v_gene: TRBV7-9
CDR3nt: TGTGCCAGCAGCCTAATTGGGACAAATAGCACAGATACGCAGTATTTT
CDR3aa: CASSLIGTNSTDTQYF

d_gene: TRBD1
abundance: once
j_gene: TRBJ1-4
v_gene: TRBV30
CDR3nt: TGTGCCTGGAGTGAGGGGACAGGGCTTAATGAAAAACTGTTTTTT
CDR3aa: CAWSEGTGLNEKLFF

d_gene: TRBD2
abundance: NA
j_gene: TRBJ2-7
v_gene: TRBV20-1
CDR3nt: TGCAGTGCTCCCCCCTTCCGGGAGGTCTCCTACGAGCAGTACTTC
CDR3aa: CSAPPFREVSYEQYF

d_gene: TRBD2
abundance: many
j_gene: TRBJ2-1
v_gene: TRBV29-1
CDR3nt: TGCAGCGCCGGACTAGCGGGACTTATAACCTCCTACAATGAGCAGTTCTTC
CDR3aa: CSAGLAGLITSYNEQFF

d_gene: NA
abundance: NA
j_gene: TRBJ2-3
v_gene: TRBV10-2
CDR3nt: TGCGCCAGCAGTGAACCCCCCCTACCGCAGTATTTT
CDR3aa: CASSEPPLPQYF

d_gene: NA
abundance: NA
j_gene: TRBJ2-1
v_gene: TRBV3-1
CDR3nt: TGTGCCATAAGACAGTCGACCCGGATGCATGAGCAGTTCTTC
CDR3aa: CAIRQSTRMHEQFF

d_gene: NA
abundance: few
j_gene: TRBJ1-2
v_gene: TRBV13
CDR3nt: TGTGCCAGCACCTACCGACAGATAGCGGGGCCGAACTATGGCTACACCTTC
CDR3aa: CASTYRQIAGPNYGYTF

d_gene: TRBD2
abundance: many
j_gene: TRBJ2-5
v_gene: TRBV5-5
CDR3nt: TGTGCCAGCAGCTTGGAGGGACTAGCGGGGGGGCAAGAGACCCAGTACTTC
CDR3aa: CASSLEGLAGGQETQYF

d_gene: TRBD2
abundance: NA
j_gene: TRBJ2-3
v_gene: TRBV7-3
CDR3nt: TGTGCCAGCAGCCCGTGGACTAGCGGGGGCGCGGGAGGCACAGATACGCAGTATTTT
CDR3aa: CASSPWTSGGAGGTDTQYF

d_gene: TRBD1
abundance: few
j_gene: TRBJ1-5
v_gene: TRBV12-3/TRBV12-4
CDR3nt: TGTGCCAGCAGTTCCGACGGACAGGGAGGAAGTCAGCCCCAGCATTTT
CDR3aa: CASSSDGQGGSQPQHF

d_gene: NA
abundance: few
j_gene: TRBJ2-5
v_gene: TRBV20-1
CDR3nt: TGCAGTGCTAGCCCCAGGGAAGAGACCCAGTACTTC
CDR3aa: CSASPREETQYF

d_gene: NA
abundance: many
j_gene: TRBJ1-2
v_gene: TRBV27
CDR3nt: TGTGCCAGCTCCATTCGAGCCGGTGGTAGCTATGGCTACACCTTC
CDR3aa: CASSIRAGGSYGYTF

d_gene: TRBD1
abundance: once
j_gene: TRBJ1-1
v_gene: TRBV27
CDR3nt: TGTGCCAGCAGTTTCACCGGGACAGCGAACACTGAAGCTTTCTTT
CDR3aa: CASSFTGTANTEAFF

d_gene: NA
abundance: NA
j_gene: TRBJ1-5
v_gene: TRBV28
CDR3nt: TGTGCCAGCAAAAGGCTGCATAGCAATCAGCCCCAGCATTTT
CDR3aa: CASKRLHSNQPQHF